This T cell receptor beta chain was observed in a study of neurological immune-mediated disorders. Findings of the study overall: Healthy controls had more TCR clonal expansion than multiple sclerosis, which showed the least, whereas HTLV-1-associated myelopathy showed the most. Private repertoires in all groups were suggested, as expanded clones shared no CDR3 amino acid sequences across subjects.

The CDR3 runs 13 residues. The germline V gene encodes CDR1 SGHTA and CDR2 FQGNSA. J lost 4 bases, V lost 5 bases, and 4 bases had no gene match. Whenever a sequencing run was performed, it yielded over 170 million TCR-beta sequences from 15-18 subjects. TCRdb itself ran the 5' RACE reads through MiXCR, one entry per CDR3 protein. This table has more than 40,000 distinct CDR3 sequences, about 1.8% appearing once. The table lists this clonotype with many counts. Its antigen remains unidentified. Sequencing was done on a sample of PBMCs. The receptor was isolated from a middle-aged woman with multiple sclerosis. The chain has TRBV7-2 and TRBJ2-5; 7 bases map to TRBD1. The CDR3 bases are TGTGCCAGCAGCCCCGGGGACAGAGAGACCCAGTACTTC. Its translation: CASSPGDRETQYF.